This T cell receptor (beta chain) was observed in a study of Ad26.COV2.S vaccination and SARS-CoV-2 variants. Study-level information: Intramuscular Ad26.COV2.S doses were given once or twice, 56 days apart. Study-level findings and limits: Vaccine recipients posted higher spike-specific TCR breadth than their placebo counterparts. From the TCR breadth and depth analyses, total T cell responses may have been underestimated.

Comments on this clone: Its antigen is not identified.

Documented treatment: around 19 received Ad26.COV2.S at low or high dose, single or two shots; about 5 received placebo; per-sample allocation not given. On day 63 after the first injection, vaccine and placebo recipients gave samples. Sequenced by immunoSEQ multiplex PCR; TCRdb stores in-frame clones only, minus some. The table records 200,000 to 250,000 clones, 85% to 90% of them present only once. The source of this sequence is a person aged 18-60 years who received the Ad26.COV2.S COVID-19 vaccine or a placebo. This specimen consisted of peripheral blood, obtained in a trial of Ad26.COV2.S vaccine versus placebo.

The CDR3 DNA is TGTGCCAGCAGCTTCGGGGGGATGAACACTGAAGCTTTCTTT. It specifies CASSFGGMNTEAFF. The J gene is TRBJ1-1, the V gene TRBV11-3; perhaps TRBD1 as D (5 bases). This CDR3 comprises 14 residues. Germline-derived CDR1 and CDR2 are SGHNT and YENEEA. V lost 3 bases to trimming and J lost 0 bases, with 8 bases between them.